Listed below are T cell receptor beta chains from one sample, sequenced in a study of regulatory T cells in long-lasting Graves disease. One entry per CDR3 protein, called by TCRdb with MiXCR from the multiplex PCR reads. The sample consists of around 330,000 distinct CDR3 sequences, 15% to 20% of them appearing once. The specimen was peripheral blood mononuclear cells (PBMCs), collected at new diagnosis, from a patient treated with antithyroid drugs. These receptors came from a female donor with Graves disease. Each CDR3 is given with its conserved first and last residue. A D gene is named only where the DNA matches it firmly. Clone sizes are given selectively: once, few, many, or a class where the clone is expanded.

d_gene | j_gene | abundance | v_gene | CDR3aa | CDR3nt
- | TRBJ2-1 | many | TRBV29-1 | CSVEDVPGHTEDEQFF | TGCAGCGTTGAAGACGTCCCCGGCCATACGGAGGATGAGCAGTTCTTC
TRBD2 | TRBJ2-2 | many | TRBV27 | CASSALAGGDGELFF | TGTGCCAGCAGCGCACTAGCGGGAGGTGACGGGGAGCTGTTTTTT
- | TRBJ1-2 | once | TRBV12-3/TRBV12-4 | CTSSLFGEDGYTF | TGCACCAGCAGTTTATTCGGGGAGGATGGCTACACCTTC
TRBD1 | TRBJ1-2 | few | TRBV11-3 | CASSPYRGGYTF | TGTGCCAGCAGCCCCTACAGGGGTGGCTACACCTTC
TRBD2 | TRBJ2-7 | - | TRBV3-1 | CASSQDHLAGVQYF | TGTGCCAGCAGCCAAGATCATCTAGCGGGAGTTCAGTACTTC
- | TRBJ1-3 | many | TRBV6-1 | CASRLEESGNTIYF | TGTGCCAGCAGGCTTGAAGAGTCCGGAAACACCATATATTTT
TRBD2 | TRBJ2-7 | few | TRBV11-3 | CASSLAFTTSGSSYKQYF | TGTGCCAGCAGCTTAGCCTTTACTACTAGCGGGAGCTCCTACAAGCAGTACTTC
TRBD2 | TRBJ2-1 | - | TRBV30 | CAWSVLSGREQFF | TGTGCCTGGAGTGTACTTAGCGGGAGGGAGCAGTTCTTC
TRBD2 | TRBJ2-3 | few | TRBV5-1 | CASSSGASGSTDTQYF | TGCGCCAGCAGCTCCGGGGCTAGCGGGAGTACGGATACGCAGTATTTT
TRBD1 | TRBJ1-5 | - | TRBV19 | CATETGQQPQHF | TGTGCCACCGAGACAGGGCAGCAGCCCCAGCATTTT
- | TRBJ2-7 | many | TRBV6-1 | CASSHPTGSYTEQYF | TGTGCCAGCAGTCACCCTACCGGGAGTTATACCGAGCAGTACTTC
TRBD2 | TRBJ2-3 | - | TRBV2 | CASRTDLAGGTDTQYF | TGTGCCAGCAGGACGGACCTAGCGGGAGGCACAGATACGCAGTATTTT
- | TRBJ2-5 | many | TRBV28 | CASSPDRVSGETQYF | TGTGCCAGCAGTCCAGATCGGGTCTCGGGAGAGACCCAGTACTTC
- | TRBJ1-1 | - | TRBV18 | CASSPKSMNTEAFF | TGTGCCAGCTCACCAAAGTCCATGAACACTGAAGCTTTCTTT
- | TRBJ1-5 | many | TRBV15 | CATSRTQGGNQPQHF | TGTGCCACCAGCAGAACCCAGGGCGGCAATCAGCCCCAGCATTTT
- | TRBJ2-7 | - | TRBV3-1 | CASSQDSQGWSYEQYF | TGTGCCAGCAGCCAAGATTCCCAAGGATGGTCCTACGAGCAGTACTTC
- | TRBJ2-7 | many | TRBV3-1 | CASSQGNEAHF | TGTGCCAGCAGCCAAGGGAATGAGGCGCACTTC
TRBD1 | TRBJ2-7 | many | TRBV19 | CASSAPRGRGVYEQYF | TGTGCCAGTAGTGCCCCCAGGGGGCGCGGAGTTTACGAGCAGTACTTC
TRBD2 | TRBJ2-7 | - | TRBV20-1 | CSAGRLAGSYEQYF | TGCAGTGCGGGGCGACTAGCGGGTTCCTACGAGCAGTACTTC
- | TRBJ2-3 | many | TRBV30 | CAWSGNVRLADTQYF | TGTGCCTGGAGTGGAAATGTCAGACTGGCAGATACGCAGTATTTT
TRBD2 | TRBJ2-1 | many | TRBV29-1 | CSAYGLAGLDSYNEQFF | TGCAGCGCCTACGGGCTAGCGGGACTGGACTCCTACAATGAGCAGTTCTTC
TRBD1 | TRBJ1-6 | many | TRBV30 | CAWRRTGGNSPLHF | TGTGCCTGGAGAAGGACAGGGGGAAATTCACCCCTCCACTTT
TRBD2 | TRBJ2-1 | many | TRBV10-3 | CAIRRTSGGVDSSYNEQFF | TGTGCCATCAGAAGGACTAGCGGGGGGGTTGACAGCTCCTACAATGAGCAGTTCTTC
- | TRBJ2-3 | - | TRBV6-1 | CASSVRVPSTDTQYF | TGTGCCAGCAGTGTCAGGGTACCTAGCACAGATACGCAGTATTTT
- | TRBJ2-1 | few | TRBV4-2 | CASSRSSNEQFF | TGTGCCAGTTCAAGAAGCAGCAATGAGCAGTTCTTC
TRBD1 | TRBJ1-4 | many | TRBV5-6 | CASSLGGGGEEKLFF | TGTGCCAGCAGCTTGGGAGGGGGCGGAGAGGAAAAACTGTTTTTT
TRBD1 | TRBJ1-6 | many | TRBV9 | CASSAYGQGLSPLHF | TGTGCCAGCAGCGCATACGGACAGGGATTATCACCCCTCCACTTT